This T cell receptor (beta chain) originates from a study of shared clonotypes between healthy human individuals (dated by TCRdb to the early 2020s). About the full investigation: A couple of women and a few men aged 18 to 49 years were included in the cohort. To increase sequencing depth and limit assay-specific biases, different laboratories used diverse techniques to prepare libraries and sequence TCR repertoires. Leukapheresis yielded between about 0.85 and 10 billion PBMCs per donor. For each donor, three plates each were used for CD4 naive and CD4 memory, two plates were used for CD8 naive, and one plate was used for CD8 memory. To estimate repertoire size and how much clonotype sharing occurs between individuals, the study deeply sequenced the blood TCR repertoires of 4 to 6 healthy adults.

V loses 4 bases at its end and J loses 3 bases; junction bases beyond the gene matches: 3. From the cysteine through the phenylalanine, the CDR3 covers 15 amino acids. Only the CDR3 portion is preserved as DNA: 45 bases, with reading frame beginning at the first base. The germline V gene sets CDR1 to SGHRS and CDR2 to YFSETQ. Using the deep immunoSEQ assay, TCR CDR3 regions were amplified from genomic DNA by multiplex PCR. Genomic DNA extracted from each cell subset was distributed evenly over all wells of several immunoSEQ 96-well plates, and each plate served as one replicate. Each replicate PCR for sorted subsets received roughly 0.2 ug genomic DNA, equal to tens of thousands of T cell genomes. Purified libraries were measured with a Qubit 3.0 fluorometer, size-checked on a Bioanalyzer 2100, and measured again with the KAPA Library Quantification kit. Every immunoSEQ 96-well plate was sequenced on a dedicated single-read 150-cycle Illumina NextSeq 550 flow cell. Concerning the study's data processing: Because the immunoSEQ output held only junctional sequences and lacked quality scores, the filtering could not match the filtering applied to full-length reads. Sequences were annotated with PyIR, a Python wrapper for IgBLAST v1.9, using IMGT germline references to assign V/J genes and CDR3. Any read was removed if the V/J assignment was weak (E-value above 1e-6), the CDR3 was missing, or the read contained stop codons, out-of-frame junctions, or ambiguous translated residues. A V3J clonotype was defined by an identical inferred V gene, J gene, and CDR3 amino acid sequence. Percentage overlap between repertoires was calculated by dividing the number of shared unique clonotypes by the size of the smaller repertoire. Repertoire richness was assessed with RTK rarefaction, the Chao1 estimator, and Recon v2.1 estimates of unobserved clonotypes. OLGA was used to compute generation probabilities for all TCRbeta clonotypes that the gDNA method yielded from several donors. TCRdb obtained this table from immuneACCESS and retained in-frame rearrangements with V and J assigned. These tables miss some clones; where compared with another copy, unresolved V genes account for less than half of the shortfall, and the remainder is unexplained. V, J and clone size were drawn from that table, and D and trimming were deduced from the DNA. For this sample there are approximately 1.5 million clones; 95% to 99% appear just once. The ten most abundant clones make up roughly 0.45% of the sample.

A note on this clone: The target of this receptor is not known. No per-base quality is available; no much larger clone lies one base away.

The donors were healthy, HIV-negative adults with no recently reported acute infections or vaccinations. Only Caucasian adults living in Nashville, Tennessee, USA were represented among the donors. CD4+ T cells were enriched through magnetic negative selection, after which naive cells were positively selected on CD45RA and the remaining negative fraction served as the memory subset. After blood collection by leukapheresis, PBMCs were isolated using Ficoll-Histopaque density gradient centrifugation and then cryopreserved in the vapor phase of liquid nitrogen. Analytical flow cytometry was used to check the purity and quantity of each magnetically sorted T cell population. From each sorted fraction, genomic DNA was isolated and quantified by UV absorbance on a Nanodrop 2000c. Paper-wide results and their limitations: Pairwise subsampling indicated that sequencing depth was expected to affect the degree of clonotype sharing among donors. Higher generation probabilities were observed for clonotypes shared by all four sorted-subset donors than for non-shared clonotypes. Rarefaction of sorted-subset datasets indicated incomplete sequencing despite the large sequencing depth. Naive subsets generally had larger estimated clonotype richness than memory subsets. Because the study included a small number of donors, the genetic and exposure-history diversity represented was limited. Sampling was restricted to blood, and TCR repertoires in tissues likely differ from the TCR repertoires found in blood. Across a handful of donors, roughly 5.4% of naive CD4, roughly 3.5% of naive CD8, approximately 2.5% of memory CD4, and 0.4% of memory CD8 clonotypes were shared.

The source of this sequence is a man aged 25-45 years in good health. Here the chain combines TRBV5-1 and TRBJ1-3, with 11 bases matching TRBD1. What was sequenced was naive CD4+ T cells sorted from blood. The sample's cell subset or site, from its label and the paper: CD45RA+ positively selected. CDR3 loop: CASSADRGRGNTIYF. The DNA is TGCGCCAGCAGCGCGGACAGGGGGCGTGGAAACACCATATATTTT.